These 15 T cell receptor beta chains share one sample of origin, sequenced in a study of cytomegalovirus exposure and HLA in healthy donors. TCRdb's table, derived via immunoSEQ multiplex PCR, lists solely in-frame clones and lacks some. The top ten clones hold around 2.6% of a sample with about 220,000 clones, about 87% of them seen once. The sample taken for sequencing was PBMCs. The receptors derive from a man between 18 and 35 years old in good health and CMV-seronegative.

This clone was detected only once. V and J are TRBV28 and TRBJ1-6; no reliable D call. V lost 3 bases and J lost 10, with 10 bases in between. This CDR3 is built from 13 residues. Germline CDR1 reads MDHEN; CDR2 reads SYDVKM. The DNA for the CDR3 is TGTGCCAGCAGTTTGGGGAGGGAGTCACCCCTCCACTTT. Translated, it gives CASSLGRESPLHF. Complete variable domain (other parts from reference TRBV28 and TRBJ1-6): DVKVTQSSRYLVKRTGEKVFLECVQDMDHENMFWYRQDPGLGLRLIYFSYDVKMKEKGDIPEGYSVSREKKERFSLILESASTNQTSMYLCASSLGRESPLHFGNGTRLTVT.

CDR3 nucleotides: TGTGCCAGCAGTTTCTCGGACAGAAGCGGCTACACCTTC. Protein: CASSFSDRSGYTF. The chain combines TRBV28 with TRBJ1-2; D possibly corresponds to TRBD1 (6 bases). CDR1 is MDHEN and CDR2 is SYDVKM in the germline V gene. CDR3 length: 13 amino acids. V dropped 3 bases and J dropped 8 bases, with 13 bases sitting between them.

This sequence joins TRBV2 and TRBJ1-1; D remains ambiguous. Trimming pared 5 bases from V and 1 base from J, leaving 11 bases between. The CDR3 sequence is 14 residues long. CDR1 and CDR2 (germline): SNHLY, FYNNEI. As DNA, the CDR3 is TGTGCCAGCAGTTTTGGAGCGGGGAACACTGAAGCTTTCTTT. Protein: CASSFGAGNTEAFF.

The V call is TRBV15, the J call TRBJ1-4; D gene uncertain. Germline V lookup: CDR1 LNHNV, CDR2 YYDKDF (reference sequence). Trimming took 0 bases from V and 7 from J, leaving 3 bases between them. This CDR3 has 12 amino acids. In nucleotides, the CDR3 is TGTGCCACCAGCAGAGATCGTGAAAAACTGTTTTTT. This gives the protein CATSRDREKLFF.

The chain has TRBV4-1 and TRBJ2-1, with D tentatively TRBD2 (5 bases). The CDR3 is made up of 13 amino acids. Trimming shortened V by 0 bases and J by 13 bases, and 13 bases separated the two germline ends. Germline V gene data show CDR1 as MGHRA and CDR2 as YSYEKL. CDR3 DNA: TGCGCCAGCAGCCAAGATGGCCGGACTTATCAGTTCTTC. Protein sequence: CASSQDGRTYQFF.

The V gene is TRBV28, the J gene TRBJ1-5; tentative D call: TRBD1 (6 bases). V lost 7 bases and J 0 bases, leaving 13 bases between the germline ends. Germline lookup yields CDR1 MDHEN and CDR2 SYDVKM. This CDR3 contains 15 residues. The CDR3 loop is CASTPGGASNQPQHF. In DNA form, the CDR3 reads TGTGCCAGCACTCCCGGGGGGGCTAGCAATCAGCCCCAGCATTTT.

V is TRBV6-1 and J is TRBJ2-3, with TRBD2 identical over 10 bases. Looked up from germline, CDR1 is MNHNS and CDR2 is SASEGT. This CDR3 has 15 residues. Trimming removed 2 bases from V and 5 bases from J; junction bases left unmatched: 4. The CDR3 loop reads CASSELAGEVDTQYF. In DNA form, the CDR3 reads TGTGCCAGCAGTGAACTAGCGGGAGAGGTAGATACGCAGTATTTT.

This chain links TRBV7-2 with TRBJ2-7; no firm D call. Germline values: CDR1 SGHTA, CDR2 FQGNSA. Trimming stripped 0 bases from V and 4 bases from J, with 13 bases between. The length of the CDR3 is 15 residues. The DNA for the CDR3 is TGTGCCAGCAGCTTAGCCGCACTCCTAACGTACGAGCAGTACTTC. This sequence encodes CASSLAALLTYEQYF.

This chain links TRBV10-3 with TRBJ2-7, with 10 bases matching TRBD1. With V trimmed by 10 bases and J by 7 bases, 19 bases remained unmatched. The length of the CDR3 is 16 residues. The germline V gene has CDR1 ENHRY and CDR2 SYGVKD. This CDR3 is CASSRQGARDAGEQYF. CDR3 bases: TGTGCCAGTAGTAGACAGGGGGCGCGAGATGCGGGGGAGCAGTACTTC.

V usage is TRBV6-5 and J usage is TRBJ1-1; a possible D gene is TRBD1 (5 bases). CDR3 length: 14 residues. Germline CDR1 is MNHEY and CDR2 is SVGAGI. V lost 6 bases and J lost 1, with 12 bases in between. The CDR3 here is CASRPSGGNTEAFF. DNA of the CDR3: TGTGCCAGCAGACCTTCCGGGGGGAACACTGAAGCTTTCTTT.

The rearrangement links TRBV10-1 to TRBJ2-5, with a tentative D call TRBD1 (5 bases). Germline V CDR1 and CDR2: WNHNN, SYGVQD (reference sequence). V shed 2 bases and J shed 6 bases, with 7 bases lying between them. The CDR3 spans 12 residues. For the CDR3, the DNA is TGCGCCAGCAGTGAGGGGGCGCAGACCCAGTACTTC. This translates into CASSEGAQTQYF.

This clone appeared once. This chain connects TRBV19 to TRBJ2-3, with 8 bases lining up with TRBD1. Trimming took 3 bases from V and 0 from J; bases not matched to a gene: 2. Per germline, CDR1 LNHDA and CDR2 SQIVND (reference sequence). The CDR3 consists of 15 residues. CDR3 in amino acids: CASSIRQGSTDTQYF. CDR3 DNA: TGTGCCAGTAGTATCAGACAGGGGAGCACAGATACGCAGTATTTT. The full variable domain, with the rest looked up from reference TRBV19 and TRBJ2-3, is DGGITQSPKYLFRKEGQNVTLSCEQNLNHDAMYWYRQDPGQGLRLIYYSQIVNDFQKGDIAEGYSVSREKKESFPLTVTSAQKNPTAFYLCASSIRQGSTDTQYFGPGTRLTVL.

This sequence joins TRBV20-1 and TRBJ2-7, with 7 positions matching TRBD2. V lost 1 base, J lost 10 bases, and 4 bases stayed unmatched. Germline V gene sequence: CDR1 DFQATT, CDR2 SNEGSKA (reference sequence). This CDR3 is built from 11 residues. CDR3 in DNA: TGCAGTGCTAGAGGGGAGGGTACCCAGTACTTC. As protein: CSARGEGTQYF.

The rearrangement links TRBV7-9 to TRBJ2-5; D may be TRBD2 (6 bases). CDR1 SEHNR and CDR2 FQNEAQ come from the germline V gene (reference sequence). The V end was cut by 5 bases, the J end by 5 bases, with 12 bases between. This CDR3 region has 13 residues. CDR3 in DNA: TGTGCCAGCAGCCCCCGGGAGAAGGAGACCCAGTACTTC. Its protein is CASSPREKETQYF.

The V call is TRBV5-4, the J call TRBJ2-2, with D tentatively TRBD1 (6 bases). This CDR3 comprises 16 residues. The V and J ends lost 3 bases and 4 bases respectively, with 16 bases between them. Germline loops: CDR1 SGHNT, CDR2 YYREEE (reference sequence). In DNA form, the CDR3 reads TGTGCCAGCAGCTCCCCCCGGGACACTTTCACCGGGGAGCTGTTTTTT. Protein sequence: CASSSPRDTFTGELFF.